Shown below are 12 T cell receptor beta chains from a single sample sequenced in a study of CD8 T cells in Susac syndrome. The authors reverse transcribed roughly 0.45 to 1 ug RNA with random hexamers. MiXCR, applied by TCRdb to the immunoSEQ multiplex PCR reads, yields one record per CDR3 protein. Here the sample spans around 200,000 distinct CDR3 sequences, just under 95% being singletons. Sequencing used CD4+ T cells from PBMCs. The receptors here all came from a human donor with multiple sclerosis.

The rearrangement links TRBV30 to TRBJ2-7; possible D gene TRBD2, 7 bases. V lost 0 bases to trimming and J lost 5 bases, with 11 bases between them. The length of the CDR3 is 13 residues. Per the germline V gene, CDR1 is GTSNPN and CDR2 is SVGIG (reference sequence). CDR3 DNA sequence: TGTGCCTGGAGTGTTTGGGGGGGGCACGAGCAGTACTTC. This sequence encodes CAWSVWGGHEQYF.

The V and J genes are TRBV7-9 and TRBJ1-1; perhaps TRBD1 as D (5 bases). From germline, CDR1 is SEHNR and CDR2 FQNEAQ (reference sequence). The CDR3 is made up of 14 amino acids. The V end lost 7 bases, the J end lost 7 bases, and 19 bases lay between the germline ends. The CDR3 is CASTSTAGTGEAFF. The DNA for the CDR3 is TGTGCCAGCACCTCTACGGCAGGGACGGGTGAAGCTTTCTTT.

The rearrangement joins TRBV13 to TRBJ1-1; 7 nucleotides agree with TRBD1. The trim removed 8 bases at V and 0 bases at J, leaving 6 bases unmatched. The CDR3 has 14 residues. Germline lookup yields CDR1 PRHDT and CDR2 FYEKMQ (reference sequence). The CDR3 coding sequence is TGTGCCAGCCGCCGGGACAGTATGAACACTGAAGCTTTCTTT. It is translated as CASRRDSMNTEAFF.

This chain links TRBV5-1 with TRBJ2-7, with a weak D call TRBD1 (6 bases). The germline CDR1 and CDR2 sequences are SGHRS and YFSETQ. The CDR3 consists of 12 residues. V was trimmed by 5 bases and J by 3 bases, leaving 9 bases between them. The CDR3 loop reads CASSPGVYEQYF. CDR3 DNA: TGCGCCAGCAGTCCAGGGGTCTACGAGCAGTACTTC.

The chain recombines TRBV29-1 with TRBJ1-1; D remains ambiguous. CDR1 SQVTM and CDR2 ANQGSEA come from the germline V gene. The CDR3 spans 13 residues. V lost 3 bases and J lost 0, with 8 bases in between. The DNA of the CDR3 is TGCAGCGTTGAGCGGATCATGAACACTGAAGCTTTCTTT. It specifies CSVERIMNTEAFF.

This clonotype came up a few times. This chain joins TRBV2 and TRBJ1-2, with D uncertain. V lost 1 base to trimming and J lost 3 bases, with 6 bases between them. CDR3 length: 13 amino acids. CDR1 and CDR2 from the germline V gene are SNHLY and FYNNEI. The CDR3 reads CASSEGRYYGYTF. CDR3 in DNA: TGTGCCAGCAGTGAAGGTCGGTACTATGGCTACACCTTC.

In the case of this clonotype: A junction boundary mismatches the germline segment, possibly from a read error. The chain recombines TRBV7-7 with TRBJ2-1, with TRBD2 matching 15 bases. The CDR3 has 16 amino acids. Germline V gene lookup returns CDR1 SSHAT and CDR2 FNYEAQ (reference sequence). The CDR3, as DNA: TGTGCTAGCAGCCCCGGGACTAGCGGGGGGAGGAATGAGCAGTTCTTC. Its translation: CASSPGTSGGRNEQFF. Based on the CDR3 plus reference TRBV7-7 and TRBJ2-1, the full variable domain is GAGVSQSPRYKVTKRGQDVTLRCDPISSHATLYWYQQALGQGPEFLTYFNYEAQPDKSGLPSDRFSAERPEGSISTLTIQRTEQRDSAMYRCASSPGTSGGRNEQFFGPGTRLTVL.

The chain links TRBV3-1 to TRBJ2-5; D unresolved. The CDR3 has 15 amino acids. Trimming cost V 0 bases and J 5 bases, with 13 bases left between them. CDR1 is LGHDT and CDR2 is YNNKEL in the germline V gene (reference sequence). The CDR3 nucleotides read TGTGCCAGCAGCCAAGAACGGCTAGTTGTGGAGACCCAGTACTTC. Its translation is CASSQERLVVETQYF.

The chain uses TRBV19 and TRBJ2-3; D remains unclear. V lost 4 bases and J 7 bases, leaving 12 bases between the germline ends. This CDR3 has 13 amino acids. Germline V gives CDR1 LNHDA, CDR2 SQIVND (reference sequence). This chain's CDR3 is CASSTGPANTQYF. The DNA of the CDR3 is TGTGCCAGTAGTACCGGGCCGGCGAATACGCAGTATTTT. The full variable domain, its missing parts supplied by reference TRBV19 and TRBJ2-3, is DGGITQSPKYLFRKEGQNVTLSCEQNLNHDAMYWYRQDPGQGLRLIYYSQIVNDFQKGDIAEGYSVSREKKESFPLTVTSAQKNPTAFYLCASSTGPANTQYFGPGTRLTVL.

The CDR3 loop reads CASRLAGDNEQFF. The CDR3 DNA follows: TGTGCCAGCCGACTAGCGGGGGACAATGAGCAGTTCTTC. The chain joins TRBV6-6 to TRBJ2-1; 12 bases agree with TRBD2. V shed 8 bases and J 5 bases; nucleotides not matched to a gene: 1. The CDR3 consists of 13 residues. Germline V gives CDR1 MNHNY, CDR2 SVGAGI (reference sequence).

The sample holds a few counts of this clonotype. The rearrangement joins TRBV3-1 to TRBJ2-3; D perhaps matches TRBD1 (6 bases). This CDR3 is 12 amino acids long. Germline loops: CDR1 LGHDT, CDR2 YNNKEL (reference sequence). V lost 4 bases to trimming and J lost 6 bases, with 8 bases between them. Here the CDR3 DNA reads TGTGCCAGCAGCCCCCAGGGGGATACGCAGTATTTT. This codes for CASSPQGDTQYF.

CDR3 sequence: CASSQPGLAGDNEQFF. In DNA, the CDR3 is TGTGCCAGCAGCCAACCTGGACTAGCGGGGGATAATGAGCAGTTCTTC. The rearrangement joins TRBV4-2 to TRBJ2-1; 13 bases fit TRBD2. The CDR3 consists of 16 residues. Losses at the gene ends were 2 bases for V and 7 bases for J; bases not matched to a gene: 5. Germline V gene lookup returns CDR1 LGHNA and CDR2 YNFKEQ.